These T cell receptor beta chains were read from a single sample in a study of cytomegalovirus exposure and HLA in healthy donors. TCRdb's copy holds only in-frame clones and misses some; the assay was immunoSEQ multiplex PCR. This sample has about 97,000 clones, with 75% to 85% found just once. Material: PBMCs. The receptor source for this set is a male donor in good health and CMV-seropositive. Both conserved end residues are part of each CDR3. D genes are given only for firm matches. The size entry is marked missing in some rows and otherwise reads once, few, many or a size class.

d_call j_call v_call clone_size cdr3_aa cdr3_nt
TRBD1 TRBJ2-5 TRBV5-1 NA CASSPLVGQEETQYF TGCGCCAGCAGCCCTCTTGTCGGACAGGAGGAGACCCAGTACTTC
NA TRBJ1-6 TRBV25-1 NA CASSENRVYNSPLHF TGTGCCAGCAGTGAGAACAGGGTTTATAATTCACCCCTCCACTTT
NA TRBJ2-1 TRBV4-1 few CASSPLGQGWGQFF TGCGCCAGCAGCCCCCTCGGCCAGGGTTGGGGGCAGTTCTTC
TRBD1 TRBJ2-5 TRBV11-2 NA CASSFNRGQETQYF TGTGCCAGCAGCTTTAACAGGGGGCAGGAGACCCAGTACTTC
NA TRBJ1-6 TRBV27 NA CASSQKRNSPLHF TGTGCCAGCAGCCAAAAGAGGAATTCACCCCTCCACTTT
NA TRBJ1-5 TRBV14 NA CASSPSSSNQPQHF TGTGCCAGCAGCCCCTCTTCTAGCAATCAGCCCCAGCATTTT
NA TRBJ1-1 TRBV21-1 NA CASSKGGQRKPAFF TGTGCCAGCAGCAAAGGGGGACAGCGGAAGCCAGCTTTCTTT
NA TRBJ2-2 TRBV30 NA CAWNRVTGELFF TGTGCCTGGAACAGGGTCACCGGGGAGCTGTTTTTT
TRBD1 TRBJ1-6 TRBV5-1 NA CASSGGQGQSPLHF TGCGCCAGCAGCGGGGGTCAGGGACAGTCACCCCTCCACTTT
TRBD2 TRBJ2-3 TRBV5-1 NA CASSLAESGVSDTQYF TGCGCCAGCAGCTTGGCCGAAAGCGGGGTGTCGGATACGCAGTATTTT